This T cell receptor beta chain was retrieved from a study of OX40 agonist ivuxolimab in advanced cancers. The table came from immunoSEQ multiplex PCR; TCRdb's copy has only in-frame clones and leaves some out. Among under 90,000 clones listed, approximately 92% were seen once. This CDR3 has 11 amino acids. Blood draws occurred at baseline, cycle 4 day 1, and cycle 7 day 1. The specimen comprised CD4+ or CD8+ T cells sorted from blood, sampled in a trial of the OX40 agonist ivuxolimab. This sequence was found in an adult with an advanced solid tumor such as melanoma, head and neck, liver or kidney cancer. This chain links TRBV21-1 with TRBJ2-5. TRBV21-1 is noted as a pseudogene. DNA for the CDR3: TGTGCCAGCAGCCATACGCAGACCCAGTACTTC. Its translation is CASSHTQTQYF.